This T cell receptor (beta chain) originates from a study of cytomegalovirus exposure and HLA in healthy donors. Study results and limitations: The CMV antigen specificity of a few CMV-associated chains was confirmed through in vitro analysis. Among TCR beta chains, those listed as cytomegalovirus-associated numbered more than 150. It was reportedly the case that the classifier diagnosed cytomegalovirus status with high specificity and sensitivity.

Worth noting for this clone: Its matching antigen is unknown.

Measured with immunoSEQ multiplex PCR; TCRdb has only the in-frame clones, and not every one. The sample carries 200,000 to 250,000 clones, around 86% recorded once. The donors were members of the roughly 120-subject validation cohort (separate from the approximately 670-subject first cohort). The CDR3 has 15 amino acids. Per the germline V gene, CDR1 is SGDLS and CDR2 is YYNGEE. V lost 0 bases to trimming and J lost 1 base, with 10 bases between them. The sequencing input was PBMCs. The genes are TRBV9 and TRBJ1-1; tentatively, D is TRBD1 (5 bases). This TCR derives from a woman aged 18-35 years in good health and CMV-seropositive. CDR3 nucleotides: TGTGCCAGCAGCGTAGAGCGGGGCGGGAACACTGAAGCTTTCTTT. It specifies CASSVERGGNTEAFF.